Following are 8 T cell receptor beta chains from one sample sequenced in a study of T-cell reconstitution after alpha-beta-depleted transplantation in children. Unique molecular identifiers were used to barcode this TCRbeta library. Via MiXCR, TCRdb re-called the PCR reads, giving one row per CDR3 protein. The data contain 600,000 to 700,000 distinct CDR3 sequences, over 15% of them singletons. The sample here was PBMCs from the stem cell graft donor, taken from the stem cell graft. The receptors stem from a human donor who donated a stem cell graft to a child with acute myeloid leukemia.

This clonotype was seen a handful of times. The V and J genes are TRBV25-1 and TRBJ2-3; possible D gene TRBD1, 7 bases. CDR3 length: 14 amino acids. V lost 5 bases and J 2 bases, leaving 11 bases between the germline ends. Germline loops: CDR1 MGHDK, CDR2 SYGVNS. The CDR3 is CASSPGGYTDTQYF. The CDR3 nucleotides are TGTGCCAGCAGTCCAGGGGGGTACACAGATACGCAGTATTTT.

The rearrangement joins TRBV7-9 to TRBJ2-7, with D possibly being TRBD1 (6 bases). Germline CDR1 is SEHNR and CDR2 is FQNEAQ (reference sequence). The CDR3 has 15 residues. The ends were cut back, 3 bases at V and 5 bases at J, with 17 bases in the middle. Here the CDR3 DNA reads TGTGCCAGCAGCTTCACGCAGGGGCGCATGGACGAGCAGTACTTC. Protein product: CASSFTQGRMDEQYF.

This clonotype was recorded many times. The J gene is TRBJ1-4, the V gene TRBV20-1; D call uncertain. The germline V gene encodes CDR1 DFQATT and CDR2 SNEGSKA (reference sequence). The V end lost 3 bases, the J end lost 3 bases, and 11 bases lay between the germline ends. The CDR3 sequence is 14 residues long. The CDR3 reads CSASPRESNEKLFF. The CDR3 nucleotides read TGCAGTGCTAGCCCGCGCGAATCTAATGAAAAACTGTTTTTT.

This clonotype was counted at least ten times. V is TRBV10-2 and J is TRBJ1-2; maybe TRBD1 (5 bases). Trimming cost V 7 bases and J 6 bases, with 18 bases left between them. Germline V gene lookup returns CDR1 WSHSY and CDR2 SAAADI. The CDR3 runs 14 residues. CDR3 protein: CASTDNPGWDGYTF. The CDR3 bases are TGCGCCAGCACCGACAACCCAGGGTGGGATGGCTACACCTTC.

This clonotype was counted a few times. The J gene is TRBJ2-1, the V gene TRBV12-3 or TRBV12-4; TRBD2 agrees at 11 bases. The CDR3 length is 15 residues. V lost 3 bases, J lost 10 bases, and 8 bases stayed unmatched. Written as DNA, the CDR3 is TGTGCCAGCAGTTTTCTTAGCGGGGGGGCCAGAGAGCAGTTCTTC. Protein product: CASSFLSGGAREQFF.

This clonotype was detected ten times or more. The V gene is TRBV20-1, the J gene TRBJ2-1; 10 bases line up with TRBD2. CDR1 is DFQATT, CDR2 SNEGSKA, per germline (reference sequence). The J segment lost 4 bases and the V segment lost 2 bases, leaving 5 bases of the junction unmatched. The CDR3 has 15 residues. CDR3 residues: CSARRTSGLYNEQFF. CDR3 bases: TGCAGTGCTAGAAGGACTAGCGGTTTATACAATGAGCAGTTCTTC.

This clonotype was counted between two and nine times. V gene TRBV9 combines with J gene TRBJ1-2; 11 bases align to TRBD1. Germline V CDR1 and CDR2: SGDLS, YYNGEE. This CDR3 contains 15 residues. The V and J ends lost 7 bases and 7 bases, in that order; junction bases with no gene match: 12. The CDR3 sequence is CASARGDRGIVGYTF. The CDR3 bases are TGTGCCAGCGCGAGGGGGGACAGGGGGATCGTTGGCTACACCTTC.

This clonotype was counted ten times or more. The V gene is TRBV7-3, the J gene TRBJ1-1; D might be TRBD1 (5 bases). Germline V gene sequence: CDR1 SGHTA, CDR2 FQGTGA. The length of the CDR3 is 12 residues. Trimming took off 3 bases at V and 10 bases at J, with 12 bases between the two ends. The DNA for the CDR3 is TGTGCCAGCAGCTTGGGCCAAGGGGTAGCTTTCTTT. It translates to CASSLGQGVAFF.